The entry that follows covers one TCR beta chain sequence. This sample was taken from a study of tumor T cells in aggressive B-cell lymphoma. Profiling relied on immunoSEQ multiplex PCR, and the TCRdb table lists in-frame clones only, not all of them. The sample holds roughly 11,000 clones; approximately 89% are singletons and the top ten take 2% to 2.5%. Trimming at V came to 10 bases and at J to 10 bases, leaving 11 bases not matched to a gene. Germline CDR1 SGHAT, CDR2 FQNNGV. The CDR3 is 12 amino acids. The sequenced sample was tumor tissue. The clonotype comes from an adult with diffuse large B cell lymphoma. The chain links TRBV11-2 to TRBJ2-3, with TRBD2 matching 7 bases. CDR3 in amino acids: CATGLVPLAQYF. CDR3 coding DNA: TGTGCCACCGGACTAGTACCGCTCGCGCAGTATTTT.